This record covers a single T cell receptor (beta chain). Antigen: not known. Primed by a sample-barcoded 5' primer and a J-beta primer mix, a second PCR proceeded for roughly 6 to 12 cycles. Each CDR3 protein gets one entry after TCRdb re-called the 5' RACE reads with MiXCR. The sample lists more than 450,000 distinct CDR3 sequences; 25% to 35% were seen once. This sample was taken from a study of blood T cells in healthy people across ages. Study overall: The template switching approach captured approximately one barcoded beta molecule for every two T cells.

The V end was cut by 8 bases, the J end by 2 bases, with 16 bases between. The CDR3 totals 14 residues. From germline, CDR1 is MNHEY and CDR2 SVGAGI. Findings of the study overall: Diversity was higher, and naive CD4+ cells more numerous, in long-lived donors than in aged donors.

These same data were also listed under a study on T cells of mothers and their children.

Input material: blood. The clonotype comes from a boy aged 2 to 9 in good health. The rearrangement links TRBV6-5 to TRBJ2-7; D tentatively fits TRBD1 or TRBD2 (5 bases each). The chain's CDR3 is CASHPPGRTYEQYF. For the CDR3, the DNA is TGTGCCAGCCATCCCCCGGGACGGACCTACGAGCAGTACTTC.